The sequence of this T cell receptor beta chain was determined in a study of identical twins' blood T cells. Overall study context: Approximately 50 million reads covered about 6 alpha-chain and about 6 beta-chain libraries. Study-wide results and limits: Environmental influences on twin similarity could not be excluded. Shared CDR3 clonotype counts between two donors mainly tracked the product of their cloneset sizes, twins included.

A previously described protocol, modified, built RNA-based TCR cDNA libraries. TCRdb called the 5' RACE reads again in MiXCR, with one record for every CDR3 protein. The sample contains about 370,000 distinct CDR3 sequences, roughly 30% of which appear only once. This clonotype was seen a handful of times. The antigen is unknown. The V and J ends lost 5 bases and 3 bases, in that order; junction bases with no gene match: 8. The CDR3 consists of 16 residues. Germline V gene lookup returns CDR1 MNHNS and CDR2 SASEGT. The chain carries TRBV6-1 and TRBJ1-4; 8 positions match TRBD1. The sample was PBMCs. The sequence derives from a woman aged 18 to 49 in good health. CDR3 sequence reads: CASSQYGQGSNEKLFF. DNA of the CDR3: TGTGCCAGCAGTCAGTACGGACAGGGTTCTAATGAAAAACTGTTTTTT.